This T cell receptor beta chain emerged from a study of shared clonotypes between healthy human individuals. Study-level background: Donors had three CD4 naive, three CD4 memory, two CD8 naive and one CD8 memory plate apiece.

Sequenced by immunoSEQ multiplex PCR; TCRdb stores in-frame clones only, minus some. The sample contains 2 million to 2.5 million clones, 85% to 95% of which appear only once. Note on this clone: As yet, its antigen is unknown.

Germline V CDR1 and CDR2: ENHRY, SYGVKD. Trimming stripped 0 bases from V and 7 bases from J, with 12 bases between. The CDR3 runs 14 residues. Whole-study results and caveats: Unshared clonotypes carried lower generation probabilities than those common to all four donors.

What was sequenced was naive CD4+ T cells from PBMCs. Stated subset: CD45RA+ positively selected. The clonotype was recovered from a young man in good health. Some clones in this sample may be carry-over from other donors' samples. This chain uses TRBV10-3 with TRBJ2-5; D tentatively fits TRBD1 or TRBD2 (5 bases each). The CDR3 is CAISESDREGTQYF. The CDR3 DNA follows: TGTGCCATCAGTGAGTCAGACAGAGAGGGGACCCAGTACTTC.